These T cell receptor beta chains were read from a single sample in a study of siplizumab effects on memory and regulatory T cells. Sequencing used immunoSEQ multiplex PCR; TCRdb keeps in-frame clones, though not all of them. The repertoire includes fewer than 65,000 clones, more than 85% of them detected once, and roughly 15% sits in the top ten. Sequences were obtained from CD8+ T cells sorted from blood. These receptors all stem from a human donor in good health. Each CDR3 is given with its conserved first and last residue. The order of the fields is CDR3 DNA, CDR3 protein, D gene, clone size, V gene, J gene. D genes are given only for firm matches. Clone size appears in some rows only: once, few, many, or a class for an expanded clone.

CDR3 DNA: TGTGCCAGCAGTTGGTCGCCAAGCCCTCATGGCTACACCTTC
CDR3 protein: CASSWSPSPHGYTF
D gene: -
clone size: -
V gene: TRBV6-8
J gene: TRBJ1-2

CDR3 DNA: TGTGCCACCGATCCTAACAGGGTATCTGGAAACACCATATATTTT
CDR3 protein: CATDPNRVSGNTIYF
D gene: -
clone size: once
V gene: TRBV15
J gene: TRBJ1-3

CDR3 DNA: TGCGCCAGCAGTGAAACAGACAGTGAAGCTTTCTTT
CDR3 protein: CASSETDSEAFF
D gene: -
clone size: -
V gene: TRBV10-1
J gene: TRBJ1-1

CDR3 DNA: TGTGCCTGGAGCCCGATCACAGATACGCAGTATTTT
CDR3 protein: CAWSPITDTQYF
D gene: -
clone size: -
V gene: TRBV30
J gene: TRBJ2-3

CDR3 DNA: TGTGCCAGCAGCAACCCTTCGGTCGGCGACTATGGCTACACCTTC
CDR3 protein: CASSNPSVGDYGYTF
D gene: -
clone size: medium-sized
V gene: TRBV9
J gene: TRBJ1-2

CDR3 DNA: TGTGCCAGCAGCCAAGAAAGTGGAGCGGGGGCTGAAGCTTTCTTT
CDR3 protein: CASSQESGAGAEAFF
D gene: -
clone size: -
V gene: TRBV4-2
J gene: TRBJ1-1

CDR3 DNA: TGTGCCACCAGCGGAGAGGGGTACGGTAGCCACGAGCAGTACTTC
CDR3 protein: CATSGEGYGSHEQYF
D gene: -
clone size: -
V gene: TRBV15
J gene: TRBJ2-7

CDR3 DNA: TGTGCCAGCGGGAGGGAGTATAACAATGAGCAGTTCTTC
CDR3 protein: CASGREYNNEQFF
D gene: TRBD2
clone size: -
V gene: TRBV28
J gene: TRBJ2-1

CDR3 DNA: TGTGCCAGCGGAGGACATACCACAGATACGCAGTATTTT
CDR3 protein: CASGGHTTDTQYF
D gene: -
clone size: -
V gene: TRBV2
J gene: TRBJ2-3

CDR3 DNA: TGTGCCAGCAGTTTTCGGGTGGGGTCCTGGGATACGCAGTATTTT
CDR3 protein: CASSFRVGSWDTQYF
D gene: -
clone size: -
V gene: TRBV28
J gene: TRBJ2-3

CDR3 DNA: TGTGCCAGCAGTCCTAGTTACTACGAGCAGTACTTC
CDR3 protein: CASSPSYYEQYF
D gene: -
clone size: once
V gene: TRBV28
J gene: TRBJ2-7

CDR3 DNA: TGTGCCAGCGTGAGAGGGAGGTCCTACGAGCAGTACTTC
CDR3 protein: CASVRGRSYEQYF
D gene: -
clone size: -
V gene: TRBV2
J gene: TRBJ2-7

CDR3 DNA: TGTGCCAGCTCTGGTTTGCGTGGTGAAAAACTGTTTTTT
CDR3 protein: CASSGLRGEKLFF
D gene: -
clone size: -
V gene: TRBV27
J gene: TRBJ1-4

CDR3 DNA: TGTGCCAGCAGCTCGGACAGGGCAGGAAACATTCAGTACTTC
CDR3 protein: CASSSDRAGNIQYF
D gene: TRBD1
clone size: -
V gene: TRBV7-6
J gene: TRBJ2-4

CDR3 DNA: TGTGCCAGCAGCTCGAAACTCCGCACAGATACGCAGTATTTT
CDR3 protein: CASSSKLRTDTQYF
D gene: -
clone size: -
V gene: TRBV13
J gene: TRBJ2-3

CDR3 DNA: TGTGCCAGCAGCTGGGGACTGACAGGGGGCTACGAGCAGTACTTC
CDR3 protein: CASSWGLTGGYEQYF
D gene: TRBD1
clone size: -
V gene: TRBV11-2
J gene: TRBJ2-7

CDR3 DNA: TGTGCCAGCAGCTTAGAGTGGGGGGCGATCGGGGAGCTGTTTTTT
CDR3 protein: CASSLEWGAIGELFF
D gene: -
clone size: -
V gene: TRBV7-6
J gene: TRBJ2-2

CDR3 DNA: TGTGCCAGCAGTTCCTTCGAGGGATCCGGGACAGGGGCCCTCGAACTACAAGAGACCCAGTACTTC
CDR3 protein: CASSSFEGSGTGALELQETQYF
D gene: TRBD1
clone size: once
V gene: TRBV28
J gene: TRBJ2-5

CDR3 DNA: TGTGCCAGCAGTGATTTAATAGAGAAACAGTACTTC
CDR3 protein: CASSDLIEKQYF
D gene: -
clone size: -
V gene: TRBV2
J gene: TRBJ2-7

CDR3 DNA: TGCAGCGTTACGACAGTGGGCACAGATACGCAGTATTTT
CDR3 protein: CSVTTVGTDTQYF
D gene: -
clone size: -
V gene: TRBV29-1
J gene: TRBJ2-3

CDR3 DNA: TGTGCCAGCAGCCAAGTTATAACTGGCCCATCCTACGAGCAGTACTTC
CDR3 protein: CASSQVITGPSYEQYF
D gene: -
clone size: -
V gene: TRBV14
J gene: TRBJ2-7

CDR3 DNA: TGTGCCAGCAGCTTAGAGTTTGGGTCCAACCCCTACGAGCAGTACTTC
CDR3 protein: CASSLEFGSNPYEQYF
D gene: -
clone size: -
V gene: TRBV7-6
J gene: TRBJ2-7

CDR3 DNA: TGTGCCAGCAGTTTTAATCTCCGGGAGGGTACCTACGAGCAGTACTTC
CDR3 protein: CASSFNLREGTYEQYF
D gene: TRBD2
clone size: -
V gene: TRBV28
J gene: TRBJ2-7